This T cell receptor (beta chain) was retrieved from a study of human T cells and chemical hapten exposure. Study information: Sensitization used 2% DPC on 2 cm by 2 cm upper inner arm skin.

Documented time point: patch test 1, 2 weeks after DPC sensitization. Specified treatment: therapeutic diphenylcyclopropenone sensitization with weekly scalp DPC. Germline V gives CDR1 LGHNA, CDR2 YSLEER. The CDR3 loop spans 16 amino acids. Unmatched junction bases numbered 4, after V lost 1 base and J lost 0 bases. Unique molecular identifiers were affixed to discrete cDNA molecules within the library. TCRdb reanalysed the RACE reads using MiXCR and keeps one entry per CDR3 protein. The table records nearly 350,000 distinct CDR3 sequences, 5.5% to 8% of them present only once. This clonotype was recorded at least ten times.

The sequence was obtained from a woman aged 18-29 years with alopecia areata. Some clones in this sample may be carry-over from other donors' samples. This sequence joins TRBV4-3 and TRBJ2-3, with 7 bases fitting TRBD1. This specimen consisted of whole blood, obtained in connection with sensitization to the hapten diphenylcyclopropenone (DPC). Here the CDR3 DNA reads TGCGCCAGCAGCCAAGCACCGGACAGGAGCACAGATACGCAGTATTTT. The encoded protein is CASSQAPDRSTDTQYF.